One sample yielded the 8 T cell receptor beta chains listed below, sequenced in a study of early T cells in non-severe SARS-CoV-2 infection. TCRdb passed the 5' RACE reads through MiXCR, listing each CDR3 protein once. In the table there are 45,000 to 65,000 distinct CDR3 sequences, about 9.3% of which are singletons. Input material: whole blood. The receptors come from an adult who was a healthcare worker with PCR-confirmed SARS-CoV-2 infection or an uninfected control (not recorded which).

This chain connects TRBV18 to TRBJ1-1; the D is unclear. The CDR3 covers 14 residues. The V gene's germline CDR1 is KGHSH and CDR2 LQKENI. Trimming shortened V by 3 bases and J by 1 base, and 9 bases separated the two germline ends. In nucleotides, the CDR3 is TGTGCCAGCTCACCGAGATATGAGAACACTGAAGCTTTCTTT. Its translation: CASSPRYENTEAFF.

In its sample, this clonotype was seen a few times. The chain uses TRBV7-8 and TRBJ1-2; D is undetermined. Trimming removed 4 bases from V and 7 bases from J, with 13 bases in between. CDR3 size: 13 residues. Germline loops: CDR1 SGHVS, CDR2 FQNEAQ. CDR3 region: CASSSAQSSGYTF. The DNA of the CDR3 is TGTGCCAGCAGCTCGGCACAGTCCTCTGGCTACACCTTC.

The chain uses TRBV7-9 and TRBJ2-3, with D uncertain. This CDR3 is 12 amino acids long. The germline V gene has CDR1 SEHNR and CDR2 FQNEAQ (reference sequence). With 4 bases removed from V and 7 bases from J, the gap between germline ends came to 9 bases. The chain's CDR3 is CASSSVMYTQYF. DNA for the CDR3: TGTGCCAGCAGCTCCGTGATGTATACGCAGTATTTT.

This clonotype appeared many times. The V call is TRBV20-1, the J call TRBJ2-7; possibly TRBD2 for D (6 bases). Trimming removed 1 base at V and 2 bases at J, with 15 bases between. The germline gives CDR1 DFQATT, CDR2 SNEGSKA (reference sequence). There are 15 residues in the CDR3. The CDR3: CSARGVEGRTYEQYF. The CDR3 DNA is TGCAGTGCTAGAGGGGTGGAGGGTCGAACCTACGAGCAGTACTTC.

This clonotype was seen at least ten times. The chain uses TRBV11-2 and TRBJ2-1; 11 nucleotides match TRBD2. Germline V lookup: CDR1 SGHAT, CDR2 FQNNGV. The CDR3 is 15 residues long. V shed 5 bases, J shed 6 bases, and the junction held 6 bases outside the gene matches. CDR3 DNA: TGTGCCAGCAGCCCTGGCCTAGCGGGGGGCAATGAGCAGTTCTTC. It specifies CASSPGLAGGNEQFF.

This clonotype was recorded at least ten times. The chain couples TRBV20-1 to TRBJ1-4; D uncertain. CDR1 and CDR2 (germline): DFQATT, SNEGSKA (reference sequence). The CDR3 contains 14 residues. CDR3 in amino acids: CRLIRTGFDEKLFF. CDR3 sequence (DNA): TGCAGGCTAATTCGGACGGGGTTCGATGAAAAACTGTTTTTT.

In its sample, this clonotype was seen many times. The chain links TRBV3-1 to TRBJ2-7; D not certain. The CDR3 spans 14 residues. Trimming took 2 bases from V and 5 from J, leaving 13 bases between them. Germline CDR1 LGHDT, CDR2 YNNKEL (reference sequence). This CDR3 is CASSQQLPPDEQYF. CDR3 bases: TGTGCCAGCAGCCAACAACTCCCCCCGGACGAGCAGTACTTC.

This clonotype came up a few times. V is TRBV20-1 and J is TRBJ2-1, with TRBD1 matching 12 bases. V shed 1 base and J 5 bases; nucleotides not matched to a gene: 6. Germline loops: CDR1 DFQATT, CDR2 SNEGSKA (reference sequence). This CDR3 region has 16 residues. This CDR3 is CSARAWGQGADNEQFF. In DNA form, the CDR3 reads TGCAGTGCTAGAGCCTGGGGACAGGGGGCCGACAATGAGCAGTTCTTC.